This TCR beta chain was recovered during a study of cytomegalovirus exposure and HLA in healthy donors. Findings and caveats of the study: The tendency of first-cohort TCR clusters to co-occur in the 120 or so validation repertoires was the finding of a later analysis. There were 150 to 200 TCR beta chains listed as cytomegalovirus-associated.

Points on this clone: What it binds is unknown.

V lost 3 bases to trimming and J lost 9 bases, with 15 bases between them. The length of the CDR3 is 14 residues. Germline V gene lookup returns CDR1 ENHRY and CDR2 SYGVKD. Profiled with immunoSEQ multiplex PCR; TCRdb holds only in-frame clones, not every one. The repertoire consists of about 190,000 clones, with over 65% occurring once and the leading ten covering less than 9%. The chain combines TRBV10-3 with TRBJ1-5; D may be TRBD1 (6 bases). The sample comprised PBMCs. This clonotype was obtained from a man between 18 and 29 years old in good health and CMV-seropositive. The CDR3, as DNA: TGTGCCATCAGTGAAGGGGGGGGGCCGCGGCCCCAGCATTTT. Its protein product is CAISEGGGPRPQHF.